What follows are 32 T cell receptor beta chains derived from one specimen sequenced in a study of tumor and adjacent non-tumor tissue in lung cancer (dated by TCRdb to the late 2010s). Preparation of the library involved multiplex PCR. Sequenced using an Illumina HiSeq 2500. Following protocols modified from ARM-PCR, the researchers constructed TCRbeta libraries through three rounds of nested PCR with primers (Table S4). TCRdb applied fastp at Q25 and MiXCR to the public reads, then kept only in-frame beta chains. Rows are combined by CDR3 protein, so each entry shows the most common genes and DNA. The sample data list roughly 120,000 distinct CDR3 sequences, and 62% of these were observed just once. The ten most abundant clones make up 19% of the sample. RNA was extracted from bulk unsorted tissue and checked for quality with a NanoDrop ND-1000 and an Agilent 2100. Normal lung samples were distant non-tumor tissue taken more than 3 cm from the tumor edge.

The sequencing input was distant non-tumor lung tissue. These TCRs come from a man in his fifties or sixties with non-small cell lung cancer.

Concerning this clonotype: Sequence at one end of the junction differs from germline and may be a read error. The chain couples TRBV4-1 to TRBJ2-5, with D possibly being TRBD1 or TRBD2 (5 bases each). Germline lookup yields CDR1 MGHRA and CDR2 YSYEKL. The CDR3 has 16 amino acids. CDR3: CVSSQDWRGVEETQYF. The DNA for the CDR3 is TGCGTCAGCAGCCAAGATTGGAGAGGGGTCGAAGAGACCCAATACTTC.

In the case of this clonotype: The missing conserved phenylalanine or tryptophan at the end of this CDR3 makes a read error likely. The CDR3 sequence: CSAGLARNEQYL. CDR3 DNA sequence: TGCAGTGCCGGACTAGCGAGGAACGAGCAGTACCTC. This sequence joins TRBV29-1 and TRBJ2-7, with TRBD2 matching over 9 bases. Germline CDR1 SQVTM, CDR2 ANQGSEA. The length of the CDR3 is 12 residues.

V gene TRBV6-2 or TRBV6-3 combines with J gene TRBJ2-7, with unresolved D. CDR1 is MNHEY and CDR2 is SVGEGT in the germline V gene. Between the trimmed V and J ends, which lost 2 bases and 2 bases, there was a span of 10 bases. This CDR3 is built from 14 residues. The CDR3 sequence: CASSYGASPYEQYF. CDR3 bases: TGTGCCAGCAGTTACGGAGCTAGTCCCTACGAGCAGTACTTC.

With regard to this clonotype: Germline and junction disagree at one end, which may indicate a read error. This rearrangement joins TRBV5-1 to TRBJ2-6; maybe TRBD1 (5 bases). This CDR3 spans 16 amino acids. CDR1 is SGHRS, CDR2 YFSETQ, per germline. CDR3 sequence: CAGSLGLASGANVLAF. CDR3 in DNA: TGTGCCGGCAGCTTGGGGTTGGCTTCTGGGGCCAACGTCCTGGCTTTC.

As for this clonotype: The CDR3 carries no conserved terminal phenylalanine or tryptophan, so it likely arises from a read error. This CDR3 reads CASPGQGIYGYTL. The CDR3, as DNA: TGTGCCAGTCCGGGACAGGGGATCTATGGCTACACCTTA. The chain links TRBV6-6 to TRBJ1-2, with 10 nucleotides matching TRBD1. Germline V gives CDR1 MNHNY, CDR2 SVGAGI (reference sequence). V lost 9 bases, J lost 4 bases, and 5 bases stayed unmatched. There are 13 residues in the CDR3.

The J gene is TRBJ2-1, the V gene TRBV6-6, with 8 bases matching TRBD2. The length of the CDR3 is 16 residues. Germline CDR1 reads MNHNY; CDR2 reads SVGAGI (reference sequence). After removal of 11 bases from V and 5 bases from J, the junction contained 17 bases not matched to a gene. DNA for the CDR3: TGTGCCGACAGCTCCGCCAGCGGGAGATTCCACAATGAGCAGTTCTTC. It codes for CADSSASGRFHNEQFF.

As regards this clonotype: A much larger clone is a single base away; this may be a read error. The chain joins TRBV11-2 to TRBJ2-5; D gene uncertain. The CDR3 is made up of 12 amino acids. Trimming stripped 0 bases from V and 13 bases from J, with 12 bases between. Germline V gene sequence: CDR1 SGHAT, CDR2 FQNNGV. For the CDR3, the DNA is TGTGCCAGCAGCTTAGATCTATACTGCTTGTACTTC. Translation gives CASSLDLYCLYF.

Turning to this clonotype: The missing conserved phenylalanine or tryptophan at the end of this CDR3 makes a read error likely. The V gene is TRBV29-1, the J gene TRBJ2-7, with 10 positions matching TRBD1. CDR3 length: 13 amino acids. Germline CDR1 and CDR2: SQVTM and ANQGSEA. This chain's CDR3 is CGATRGTGERQYI. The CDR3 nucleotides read TGCGGCGCCACGAGAGGGACAGGGGAGCGGCAGTACATC.

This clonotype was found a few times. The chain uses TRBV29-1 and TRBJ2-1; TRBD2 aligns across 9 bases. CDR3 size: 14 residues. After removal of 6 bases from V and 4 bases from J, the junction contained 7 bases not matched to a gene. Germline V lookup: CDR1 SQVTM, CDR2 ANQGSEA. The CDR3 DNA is TGCAGCGTCGACGTAGCGGGAGCTTACAATGAGCAGTTCTTC. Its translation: CSVDVAGAYNEQFF.

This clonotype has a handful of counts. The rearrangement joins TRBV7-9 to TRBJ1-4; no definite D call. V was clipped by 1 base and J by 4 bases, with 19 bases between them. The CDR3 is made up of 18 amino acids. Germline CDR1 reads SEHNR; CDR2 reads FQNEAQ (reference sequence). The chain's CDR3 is CASSLVSGLRTFNEKLFF. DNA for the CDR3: TGTGCCAGCAGCTTAGTATCCGGATTAAGAACCTTTAATGAAAAACTGTTTTTT.

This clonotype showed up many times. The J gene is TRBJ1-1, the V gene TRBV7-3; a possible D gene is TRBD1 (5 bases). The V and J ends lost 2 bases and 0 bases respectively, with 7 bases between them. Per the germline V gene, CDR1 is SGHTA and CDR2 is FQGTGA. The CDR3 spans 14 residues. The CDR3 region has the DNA TGTGCCAGCAGCTTACAAGGGGTGAACACTGAAGCTTTCTTT. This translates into CASSLQGVNTEAFF.

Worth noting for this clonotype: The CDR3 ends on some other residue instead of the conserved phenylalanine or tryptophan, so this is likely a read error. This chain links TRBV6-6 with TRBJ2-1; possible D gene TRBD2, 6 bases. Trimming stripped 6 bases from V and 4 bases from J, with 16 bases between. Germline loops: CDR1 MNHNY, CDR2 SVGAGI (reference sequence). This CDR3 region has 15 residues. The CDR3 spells CASRPTGVGYNEQFL. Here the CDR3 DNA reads TGTGCCAGCAGACCCACGGGAGTGGGATACAATGAGCAGTTCCTC.

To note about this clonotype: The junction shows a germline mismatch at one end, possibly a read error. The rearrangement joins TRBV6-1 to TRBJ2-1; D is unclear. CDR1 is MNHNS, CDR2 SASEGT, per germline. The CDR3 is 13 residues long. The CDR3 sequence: CASSVNSYNDQFF. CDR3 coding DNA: TGTGCCAGCAGTGTCAACAGTTATAATGATCAGTTCTTC.

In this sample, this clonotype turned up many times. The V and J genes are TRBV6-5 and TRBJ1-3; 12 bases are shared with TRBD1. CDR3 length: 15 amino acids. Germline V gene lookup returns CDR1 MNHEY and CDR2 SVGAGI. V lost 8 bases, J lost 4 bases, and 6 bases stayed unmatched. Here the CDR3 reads CASAGQGARGNTIYF. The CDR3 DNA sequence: TGTGCCAGCGCGGGACAGGGGGCGAGGGGAAACACCATATATTTT.

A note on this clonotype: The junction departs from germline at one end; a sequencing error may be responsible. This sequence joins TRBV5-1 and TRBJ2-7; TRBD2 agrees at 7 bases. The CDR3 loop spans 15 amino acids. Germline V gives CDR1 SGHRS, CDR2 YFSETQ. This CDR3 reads CASSWGTTESYEQYF. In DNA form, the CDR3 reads TGCGCCAGCAGCTGGGGGACTACAGAGTCCTACGAGCAGTATTTC.

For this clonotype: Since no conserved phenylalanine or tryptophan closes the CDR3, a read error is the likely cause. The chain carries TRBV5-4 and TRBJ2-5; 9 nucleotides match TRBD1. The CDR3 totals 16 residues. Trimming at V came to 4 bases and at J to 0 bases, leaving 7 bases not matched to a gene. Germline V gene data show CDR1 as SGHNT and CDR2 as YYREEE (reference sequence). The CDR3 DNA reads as TGTGCCAGCAGCGACCCGGGACAGGGATACCAAGAGACCCAGTACCTC. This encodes CASSDPGQGYQETQYL.

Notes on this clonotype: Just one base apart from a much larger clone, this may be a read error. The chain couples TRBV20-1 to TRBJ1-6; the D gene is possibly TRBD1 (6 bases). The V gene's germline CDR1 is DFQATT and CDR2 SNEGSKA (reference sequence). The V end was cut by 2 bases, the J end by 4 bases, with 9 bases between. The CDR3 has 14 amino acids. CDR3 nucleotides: TGCAGTGCTAGACTGGGGGCATATAATTCACCCCTCCACTTT. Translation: CSARLGAYNSPLHF.

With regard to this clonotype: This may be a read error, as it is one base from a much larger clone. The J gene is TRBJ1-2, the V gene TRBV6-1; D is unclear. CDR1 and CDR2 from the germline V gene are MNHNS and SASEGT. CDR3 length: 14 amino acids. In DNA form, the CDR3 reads TGTGCCGGCAGTCCTGGGGATCCTAACTATGGCTACACCTTC. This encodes CAGSPGDPNYGYTF.

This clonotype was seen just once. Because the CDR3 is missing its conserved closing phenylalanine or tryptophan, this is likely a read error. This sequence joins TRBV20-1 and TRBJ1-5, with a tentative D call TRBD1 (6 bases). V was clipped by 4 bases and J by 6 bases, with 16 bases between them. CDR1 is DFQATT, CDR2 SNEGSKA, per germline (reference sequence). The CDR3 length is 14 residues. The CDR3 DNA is TGCAGTGCTACCCGGGGGGGACAAAGTCAGCCCCAGCATCTT. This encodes CSATRGGQSQPQHL.

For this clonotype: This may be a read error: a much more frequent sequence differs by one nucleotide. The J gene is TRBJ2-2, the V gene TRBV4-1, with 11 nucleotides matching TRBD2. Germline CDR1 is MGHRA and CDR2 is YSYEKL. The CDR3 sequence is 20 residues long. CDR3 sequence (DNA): TGCGCCAACAGCCAAGATAGTAAACTAGCGGGAGCCGCGAACACCGGGGAGCTGTTTTTT. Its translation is CANSQDSKLAGAANTGELFF.

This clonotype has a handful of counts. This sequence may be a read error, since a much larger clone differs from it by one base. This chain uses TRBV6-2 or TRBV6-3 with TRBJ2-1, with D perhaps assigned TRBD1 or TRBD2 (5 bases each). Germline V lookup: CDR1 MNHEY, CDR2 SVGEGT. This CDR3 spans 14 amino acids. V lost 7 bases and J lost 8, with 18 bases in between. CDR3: CASMRARGKDEQFF. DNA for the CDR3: TGTGCCAGCATGCGGGCAAGGGGAAAGGATGAGCAGTTCTTC.

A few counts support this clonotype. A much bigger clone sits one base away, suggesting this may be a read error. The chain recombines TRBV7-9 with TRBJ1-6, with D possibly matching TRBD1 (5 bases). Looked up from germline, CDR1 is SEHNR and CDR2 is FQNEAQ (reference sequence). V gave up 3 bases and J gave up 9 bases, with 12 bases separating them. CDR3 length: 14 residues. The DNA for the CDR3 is TGTGCCAGCAGCTTGGGACTGGAAAGTTCACCCCTCCACTTT. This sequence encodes CASSLGLESSPLHF.

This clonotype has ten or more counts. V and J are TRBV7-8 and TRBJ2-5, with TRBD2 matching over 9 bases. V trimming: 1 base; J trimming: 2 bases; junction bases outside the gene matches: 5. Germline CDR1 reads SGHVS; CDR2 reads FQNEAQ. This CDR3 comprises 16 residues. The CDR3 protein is CASSLGGAGGQETQYF. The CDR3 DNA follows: TGTGCCAGCAGCTTAGGTGGGGCGGGAGGGCAAGAGACCCAGTACTTC.

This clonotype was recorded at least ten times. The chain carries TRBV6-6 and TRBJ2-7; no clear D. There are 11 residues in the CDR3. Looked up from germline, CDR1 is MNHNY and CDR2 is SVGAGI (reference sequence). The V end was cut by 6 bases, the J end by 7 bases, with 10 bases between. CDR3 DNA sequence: TGTGCCAGCAGAGGCTTGGGGGAGCAGTACTTC. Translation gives CASRGLGEQYF.

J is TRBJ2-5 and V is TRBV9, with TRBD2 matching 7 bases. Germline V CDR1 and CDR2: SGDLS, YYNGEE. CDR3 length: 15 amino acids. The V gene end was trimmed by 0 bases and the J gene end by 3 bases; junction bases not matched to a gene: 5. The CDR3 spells CASSVVRTSEETQYF. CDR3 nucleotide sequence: TGTGCCAGCAGCGTAGTACGCACTAGCGAAGAGACCCAGTACTTC.

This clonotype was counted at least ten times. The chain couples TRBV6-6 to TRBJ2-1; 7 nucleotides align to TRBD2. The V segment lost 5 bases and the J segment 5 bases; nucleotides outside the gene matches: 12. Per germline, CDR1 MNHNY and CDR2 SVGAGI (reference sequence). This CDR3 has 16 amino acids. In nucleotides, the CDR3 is TGTGCCAGCAGTCCCTTTGGGGAGGGTTCGAACAATGAGCAGTTCTTC. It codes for CASSPFGEGSNNEQFF.

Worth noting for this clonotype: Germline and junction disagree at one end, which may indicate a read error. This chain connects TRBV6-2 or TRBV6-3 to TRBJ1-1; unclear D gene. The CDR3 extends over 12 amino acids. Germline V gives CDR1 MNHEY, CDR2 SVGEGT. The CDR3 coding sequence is TGTGCCGGTACAGAATCGAACACTGAAGCCTTCTTT. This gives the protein CAGTESNTEAFF.

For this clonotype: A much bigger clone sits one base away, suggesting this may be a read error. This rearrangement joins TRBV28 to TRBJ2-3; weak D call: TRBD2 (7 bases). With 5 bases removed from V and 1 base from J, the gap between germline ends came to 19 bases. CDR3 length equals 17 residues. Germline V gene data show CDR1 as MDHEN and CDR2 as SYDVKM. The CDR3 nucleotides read TGTGCCAGCAGTCTCATCTTGGGGGGGGCCGGCACAGATACGCAGTATTTT. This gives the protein CASSLILGGAGTDTQYF.

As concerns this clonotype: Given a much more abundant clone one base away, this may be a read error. CDR3: CAATSGPRGTDTQYF. In nucleotides, the CDR3 is TGTGCAGCCACTAGCGGACCGAGGGGAACAGATACGCAGTATTTT. The rearrangement joins TRBV28 to TRBJ2-3; 8 positions agree with TRBD2. From germline, CDR1 is MDHEN and CDR2 SYDVKM. The CDR3 runs 15 residues. The full variable domain, rest sourced from reference TRBV28 and TRBJ2-3, is DVKVTQSSRYLVKRTGEKVFLECVQDMDHENMFWYRQDPGLGLRLIYFSYDVKMKEKGDIPEGYSVSREKKERFSLILESASTNQTSMYLCAATSGPRGTDTQYFGPGTRLTVL.

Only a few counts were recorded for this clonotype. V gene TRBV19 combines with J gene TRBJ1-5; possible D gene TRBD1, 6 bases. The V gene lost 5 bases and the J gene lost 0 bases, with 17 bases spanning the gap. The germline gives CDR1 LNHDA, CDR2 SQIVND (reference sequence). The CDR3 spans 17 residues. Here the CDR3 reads CASSVVGAGDSNQPQHF. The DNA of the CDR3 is TGTGCCAGTAGTGTTGTTGGGGCAGGGGATAGCAATCAGCCCCAGCATTTT.

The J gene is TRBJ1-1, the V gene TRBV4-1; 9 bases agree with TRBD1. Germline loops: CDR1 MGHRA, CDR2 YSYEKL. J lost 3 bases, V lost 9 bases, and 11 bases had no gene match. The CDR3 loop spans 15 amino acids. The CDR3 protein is CARSKNRGRHTEAFF. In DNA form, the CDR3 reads TGCGCCAGAAGCAAAAACAGGGGGCGTCACACTGAAGCTTTCTTT.

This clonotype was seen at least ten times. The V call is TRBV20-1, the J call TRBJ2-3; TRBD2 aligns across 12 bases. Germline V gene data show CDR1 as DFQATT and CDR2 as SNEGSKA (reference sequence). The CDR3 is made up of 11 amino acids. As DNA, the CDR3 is TGCATGGGACTAGCGGGAGATACGCAGTATTTT. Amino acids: CMGLAGDTQYF.